The 15 T cell receptor beta chains listed next were all sequenced from one sample in a study of OX40 agonist ivuxolimab in advanced cancers. Some clones are missing from TCRdb's copy, which holds only in-frame ones; the method was immunoSEQ multiplex PCR. The sample has tens of thousands of clones; 85% to 90% are singletons. Sequences were derived from CD4+ or CD8+ T cells sorted from blood, sampled in a trial of the OX40 agonist ivuxolimab. The receptors derive from an adult with an advanced solid tumor such as melanoma, head and neck, liver or kidney cancer.

The chain uses TRBV19 and TRBJ2-2, with D unclear. The V and J ends lost 7 bases and 1 base respectively, with 10 bases between them. The germline V gene has CDR1 LNHDA and CDR2 SQIVND (reference sequence). The CDR3 sequence is 14 residues long. CDR3 in DNA: TGTGCCAGTAAAGGGCAGCTGAACACCGGGGAGCTGTTTTTT. It encodes CASKGQLNTGELFF.

V usage is TRBV6-1 and J usage is TRBJ1-6; D perhaps matches TRBD1 (6 bases). The germline V gene encodes CDR1 MNHNS and CDR2 SASEGT. V lost 5 bases, J lost 11 bases, and 19 bases lay in between. This CDR3 is 15 amino acids long. The CDR3: CASSTKTGLGAPLHF. CDR3 DNA: TGTGCCAGCAGTACGAAGACAGGTCTTGGGGCACCCCTCCACTTT.

V usage is TRBV2 and J usage is TRBJ2-2, with TRBD1 matching over 8 bases. This CDR3 is 14 amino acids long. Trimming removed 6 bases from V and 5 bases from J; junction bases left unmatched: 5. Germline CDR1 and CDR2: SNHLY and FYNNEI. In nucleotides, the CDR3 is TGTGCCAGCAGCCCGCGGACAGGGACCGGGGAGCTGTTTTTT. Translation gives CASSPRTGTGELFF.

V and J are TRBV7-6 and TRBJ2-1; no clear D gene. The CDR3 sequence is 12 residues long. V lost 5 bases to trimming and J lost 8 bases, with 10 bases between them. Per germline, CDR1 SGHVS and CDR2 FNYEAQ. The CDR3 sequence: CASSPRRDEQFF. Here the CDR3 DNA reads TGTGCCAGCAGCCCGCGGCGTGATGAGCAGTTCTTC. The full variable domain, in which reference TRBV7-6 and TRBJ2-1 provide the parts outside the CDR3, is GAGVSQSPRYKVTKRGQDVALRCDPISGHVSLYWYRQALGQGPEFLTYFNYEAQQDKSGLPNDRFSAERPEGSISTLTIQRTEQRDSAMYRCASSPRRDEQFFGPGTRLTVL.

CDR3 sequence (DNA): TGTGCCAGTAGTAATGGACTAGCGGGACCAACCTGGCGGACAGATACGCAGTATTTT. The encoded protein is CASSNGLAGPTWRTDTQYF. The V and J genes are TRBV19 and TRBJ2-3, with 12 bases matching TRBD2. Trimming cost V 4 bases and J 3 bases; bases outside gene matches: 14. Germline assignment: CDR1 LNHDA and CDR2 SQIVND (reference sequence). This CDR3 spans 19 amino acids.

The gene calls are TRBV9 and TRBJ2-2, with D uncertain. The CDR3 consists of 14 residues. The germline V and J ends were trimmed by 5 bases and 8 bases, with 16 bases remaining between them. From germline, CDR1 is SGDLS and CDR2 YYNGEE. The CDR3 loop reads CASREHSAIGELFF. CDR3 DNA: TGTGCCAGCAGGGAACACAGTGCTATTGGGGAGCTGTTTTTT.

DNA for the CDR3: TGTGCCAGCAGCTCCTTCCAAGAGACCCAGTACTTC. This translates into CASSSFQETQYF. The chain combines TRBV5-4 with TRBJ2-5, with D hard to call. CDR3 length: 12 amino acids. The V and J ends lost 3 bases and 1 base respectively, with 4 bases between them. In germline, CDR1 is SGHNT, CDR2 YYREEE (reference sequence).

The genes are TRBV4-3 and TRBJ1-6; 12 bases are a match to TRBD1. Germline CDR1 LGHNA, CDR2 YSLEER. With 4 bases clipped from V and 8 bases from J, the junction kept 9 bases outside the gene matches. CDR3 length: 17 residues. In DNA, the CDR3 is TGCGCCAGCAGCCCTTTTACCGGGACAGGGGGCTATTCACCCCTCCACTTT. Encoded protein: CASSPFTGTGGYSPLHF.

The J gene is TRBJ2-7, the V gene TRBV7-8, with 9 bases fitting TRBD1. CDR3 size: 14 residues. Unmatched junction bases numbered 2, after V lost 1 base and J lost 4 bases. Looked up from germline, CDR1 is SGHVS and CDR2 is FQNEAQ. The CDR3 DNA reads as TGTGCCAGCAGCTTAGACAGGGGGCAGTACGAGCAGTACTTC. Encoded protein: CASSLDRGQYEQYF.

Details on this clone: One end of the junction is discordant with germline, which a read error may explain. The rearrangement links TRBV7-7 to TRBJ1-3; the D gene is possibly TRBD1 (5 bases). CDR1 and CDR2 (germline): SSHAT, FNYEAQ (reference sequence). This CDR3 has 15 residues. CDR3 protein: CASSLAQGSGNTIYF. CDR3 DNA sequence: TGTGCTAGCAGCTTAGCTCAGGGATCTGGAAACACCATATATTTT.

This chain connects TRBV11-1 to TRBJ2-5; D is perhaps TRBD1 or TRBD2 (5 bases each). Per germline, CDR1 SGHAT and CDR2 FQDESV (reference sequence). V gave up 6 bases and J gave up 5 bases, with 13 bases separating them. CDR3 length: 13 residues. The CDR3 region has the DNA TGTGCCAGCAGTCAAACCAGGGAGGAGACCCAGTACTTC. This sequence encodes CASSQTREETQYF.

The V and J genes are TRBV7-3 and TRBJ2-2, with no clear D. Germline values: CDR1 SGHTA, CDR2 FQGTGA. Trimming stripped 1 base from V and 7 bases from J, with 7 bases between. The CDR3 runs 13 residues. CDR3 region: CASSLNVHGELFF. As DNA, the CDR3 is TGTGCCAGCAGCTTAAATGTCCACGGGGAGCTGTTTTTT.

The genes are TRBV28 and TRBJ2-3; TRBD2 aligns across 9 bases. This CDR3 region has 16 residues. Germline lookup yields CDR1 MDHEN and CDR2 SYDVKM. V dropped 4 bases and J dropped 1; count of bases not matched to a gene: 6. CDR3 DNA: TGTGCCAGCAGTTCAGCCTGGACTAGCGGCACAGATACGCAGTATTTT. This translates into CASSSAWTSGTDTQYF.

The table lists this clone with a few counts. J is TRBJ1-1 and V is TRBV9, with unresolved D. V lost 8 bases and J lost 1, with 9 bases in between. CDR1 and CDR2 from the germline V gene are SGDLS and YYNGEE. The CDR3 runs to 12 residues. The CDR3 nucleotides are TGTGCCAGTTCCCGGGGGAACACTGAAGCTTTCTTT. Encoded protein: CASSRGNTEAFF.

The rearrangement links TRBV18 to TRBJ2-2, with 8 bases that match TRBD1. CDR1 and CDR2 from the germline V gene are KGHSH and LQKENI. This CDR3 is built from 15 residues. V was clipped by 3 bases and J by 6 bases; unmatched bases: 6. Written as DNA, the CDR3 is TGTGCCAGCTCACCGTCGATACAGGGGGCCGGGGAGCTGTTTTTT. Amino acid sequence: CASSPSIQGAGELFF.